These 13 T cell receptor beta chains came from one sample sequenced in a study of PD-1 blockade in mismatch repair-deficient tumors. Assay used: immunoSEQ multiplex PCR; TCRdb lists only in-frame clones, some missing. Of around 38,000 clones in the sample, about 85% were seen once. Sequenced here: peripheral blood, sampled 4 weeks after starting pembrolizumab. The receptors originated from an adult with mismatch repair-deficient cancer.

CDR3 loop: CASVSPSSYEQYF. CDR3 sequence (DNA): TGTGCCAGCGTCAGTCCGAGCTCCTACGAGCAGTACTTC. This sequence joins TRBV28 and TRBJ2-7; D not resolved. CDR1 is MDHEN and CDR2 is SYDVKM in the germline V gene. With 8 bases removed from V and 0 bases from J, the gap between germline ends came to 11 bases. The CDR3 has 13 residues.

This sequence joins TRBV7-9 and TRBJ2-7; 9 positions match TRBD2. The germline V gene has CDR1 SEHNR and CDR2 FQNEAQ (reference sequence). The V segment lost 5 bases and the J segment 1 base; nucleotides outside the gene matches: 3. There are 14 residues in the CDR3. The DNA for the CDR3 is TGTGCCAGCAGCGAGACTAGCGGATCCTACGAGCAGTACTTC. Amino acid sequence: CASSETSGSYEQYF.

The chain carries TRBV30 and TRBJ1-5; D is undetermined. Trimming took 1 base from V and 4 from J, leaving 8 bases between them. CDR3 length: 13 residues. Germline V gives CDR1 GTSNPN, CDR2 SVGIG (reference sequence). CDR3 sequence reads: CAWSGEWNQPQHF. Written as DNA, the CDR3 is TGTGCCTGGAGTGGGGAATGGAATCAGCCCCAGCATTTT.

J is TRBJ2-3 and V is TRBV6-1, with a possible D match to TRBD2 (6 bases). Germline lookup yields CDR1 MNHNS and CDR2 SASEGT. Trimming removed 5 bases at V and 6 bases at J, with 9 bases between. This CDR3 is 12 amino acids long. The CDR3 reads CASSFGGDTQYF. CDR3 nucleotide sequence: TGTGCCAGCAGTTTTGGGGGGGATACGCAGTATTTT.

J is TRBJ2-5 and V is TRBV10-1, with TRBD2 matching over 8 bases. Per the germline V gene, CDR1 is WNHNN and CDR2 is SYGVQD (reference sequence). The CDR3 has 13 amino acids. The junction had 7 bases not matched to a gene; V was cut back by 8 bases and J by 5 bases. The CDR3 coding sequence is TGCGCCAGCCCCGTGGGCGGGGGGGAGACCCAGTACTTC. This sequence encodes CASPVGGGETQYF.

This rearrangement joins TRBV28 to TRBJ2-5; tentative D call: TRBD1 (6 bases). This CDR3 spans 17 amino acids. Between the trimmed V and J ends, which lost 6 bases and 0 bases, there was a span of 20 bases. The germline CDR1 and CDR2 sequences are MDHEN and SYDVKM. The CDR3 loop is CASRNGRGYGYQETQYF. CDR3 sequence (DNA): TGTGCCAGCAGAAACGGTAGGGGGTACGGGTACCAAGAGACCCAGTACTTC.

V usage is TRBV5-4 and J usage is TRBJ2-7; 12 positions agree with TRBD2. After removal of 1 base from V and 6 bases from J, the junction contained 8 bases not matched to a gene. The CDR3 extends over 16 amino acids. Germline V gives CDR1 SGHNT, CDR2 YYREEE (reference sequence). In DNA form, the CDR3 reads TGTGCCAGCAGCTTGATCCCTAGCGGGAGGGCCCGCGAGCAGTACTTC. It encodes CASSLIPSGRAREQYF.

This clone was counted a few times. V usage is TRBV19 and J usage is TRBJ2-3; D tentatively reads TRBD1 or TRBD2 (5 bases each). Trimming shortened V by 5 bases and J by 4 bases, and 13 bases separated the two germline ends. Germline V gene data show CDR1 as LNHDA and CDR2 as SQIVND (reference sequence). The CDR3 is 14 residues long. DNA for the CDR3: TGTGCCAGTAGTGGGGGAGTAGGCGCAGATACGCAGTATTTT. This encodes CASSGGVGADTQYF.

By proportion, this clone is medium-sized (0.01 to 0.1%). The chain couples TRBV6-4 to TRBJ2-2; 11 nucleotides line up with TRBD2. Trimming at V came to 4 bases and at J to 3 bases, leaving 1 base not matched to a gene. The CDR3 contains 15 residues. Germline assignment: CDR1 MRHNA and CDR2 SNTAGT. CDR3 DNA: TGTGCCAGCAGTGCGGGACTAGCGGACACCGGGGAGCTGTTTTTT. Translation: CASSAGLADTGELFF.

The chain carries TRBV5-1 and TRBJ1-1, with D possibly TRBD1 on 6 matching bases. Germline loops: CDR1 SGHRS, CDR2 YFSETQ. Trimming pared 3 bases from V and 0 bases from J, leaving 12 bases between. The CDR3 consists of 15 residues. The CDR3 loop is CASSSAGALNTEAFF. The CDR3 nucleotides read TGCGCCAGCAGCTCTGCAGGGGCCCTGAACACTGAAGCTTTCTTT. The whole variable domain, filled in from reference TRBV5-1 and TRBJ1-1, reads KAGVTQTPRYLIKTRGQQVTLSCSPISGHRSVSWYQQTPGQGLQFLFEYFSETQRNKGNFPGRFSGRQFSNSRSEMNVSTLELGDSALYLCASSSAGALNTEAFFGQGTRLTVV.

The chain recombines TRBV7-8 with TRBJ2-1; 10 bases fit TRBD2. The germline V gene encodes CDR1 SGHVS and CDR2 FQNEAQ. The CDR3 runs to 17 residues. Unmatched junction bases numbered 11, after V lost 1 base and J lost 8 bases. This CDR3 reads CASSLVVASGSFDEQFF. The CDR3 DNA sequence: TGTGCCAGCAGCTTAGTGGTGGCTAGCGGGAGTTTTGATGAGCAGTTCTTC.

The chain uses TRBV13 and TRBJ1-4; no reliable D call. V was cut by 7 bases and J by 5 bases, with 11 bases left in between. CDR3 length equals 13 residues. The V gene's germline CDR1 is PRHDT and CDR2 FYEKMQ (reference sequence). The DNA for the CDR3 is TGTGCCAGCAACCGAGACATCAATGAAAAACTGTTTTTT. Amino acids: CASNRDINEKLFF. Full variable domain (remainder filled in from reference TRBV13 and TRBJ1-4): AAGVIQSPRHLIKEKRETATLKCYPIPRHDTVYWYQQGPGQDPQFLISFYEKMQSDKGSIPDRFSAQQFSDYHSELNMSSLELGDSALYFCASNRDINEKLFFGSGTQLSVL.

V and J are TRBV29-1 and TRBJ2-7; 8 nucleotides align to TRBD1. V trimming: 3 bases; J trimming: 1 base; junction bases outside the gene matches: 5. Germline CDR1 reads SQVTM; CDR2 reads ANQGSEA. This CDR3 is built from 14 residues. Written as DNA, the CDR3 is TGCAGCGTTGAGGACAGGGCTGAATCCTACGAGCAGTACTTC. This sequence encodes CSVEDRAESYEQYF.